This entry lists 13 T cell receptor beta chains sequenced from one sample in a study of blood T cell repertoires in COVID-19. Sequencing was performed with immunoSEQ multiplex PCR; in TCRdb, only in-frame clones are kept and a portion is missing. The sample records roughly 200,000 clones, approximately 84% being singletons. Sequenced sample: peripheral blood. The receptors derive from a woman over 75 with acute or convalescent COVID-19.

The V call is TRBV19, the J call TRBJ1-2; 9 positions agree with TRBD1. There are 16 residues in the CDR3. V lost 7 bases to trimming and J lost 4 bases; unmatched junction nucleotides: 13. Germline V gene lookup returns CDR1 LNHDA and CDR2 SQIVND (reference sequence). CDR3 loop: CASTHLRDRVFYGYTF. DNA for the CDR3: TGTGCCAGTACCCACCTCCGGGACAGGGTTTTCTATGGCTACACCTTC.

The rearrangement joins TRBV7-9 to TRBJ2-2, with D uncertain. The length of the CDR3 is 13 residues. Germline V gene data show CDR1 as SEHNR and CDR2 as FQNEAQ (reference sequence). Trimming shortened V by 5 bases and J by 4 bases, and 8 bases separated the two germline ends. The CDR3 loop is CASSPRFTGELFF. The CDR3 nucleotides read TGTGCCAGCAGCCCGAGATTCACCGGGGAGCTGTTTTTT.

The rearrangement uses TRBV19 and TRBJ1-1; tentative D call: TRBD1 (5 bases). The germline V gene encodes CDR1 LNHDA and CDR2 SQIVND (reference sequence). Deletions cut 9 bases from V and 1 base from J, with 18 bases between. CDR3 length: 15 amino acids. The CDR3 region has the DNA TGTGCCAGCCTAGGGTTTGGGCAGGGGAACACTGAAGCTTTCTTT. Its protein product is CASLGFGQGNTEAFF. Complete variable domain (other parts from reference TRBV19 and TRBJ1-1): DGGITQSPKYLFRKEGQNVTLSCEQNLNHDAMYWYRQDPGQGLRLIYYSQIVNDFQKGDIAEGYSVSREKKESFPLTVTSAQKNPTAFYLCASLGFGQGNTEAFFGQGTRLTVV.

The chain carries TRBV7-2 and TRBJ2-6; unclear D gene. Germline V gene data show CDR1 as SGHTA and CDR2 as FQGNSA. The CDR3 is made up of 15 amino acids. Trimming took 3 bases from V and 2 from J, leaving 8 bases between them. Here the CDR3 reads CASSFTATGANVLTF. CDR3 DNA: TGTGCCAGCAGCTTTACAGCCACTGGGGCCAACGTCCTGACTTTC. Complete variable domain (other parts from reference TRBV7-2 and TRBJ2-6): GAGVSQSPSNKVTEKGKDVELRCDPISGHTALYWYRQSLGQGLEFLIYFQGNSAPDKSGLPSDRFSAERTGGSVSTLTIQRTQQEDSAVYLCASSFTATGANVLTFGAGSRLTVL.

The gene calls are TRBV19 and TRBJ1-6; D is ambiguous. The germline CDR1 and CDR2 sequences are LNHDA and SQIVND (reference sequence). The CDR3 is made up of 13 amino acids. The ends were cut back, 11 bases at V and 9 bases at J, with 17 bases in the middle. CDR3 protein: CASRRGMISPLHF. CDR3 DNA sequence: TGTGCCTCGCGACGGGGTATGATTTCACCCCTCCACTTT.

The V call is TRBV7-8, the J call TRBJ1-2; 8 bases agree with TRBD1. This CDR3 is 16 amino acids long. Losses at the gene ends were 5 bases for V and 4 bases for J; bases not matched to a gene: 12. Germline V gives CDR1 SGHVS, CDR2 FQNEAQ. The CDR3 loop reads CASSKNPGTGRYGYTF. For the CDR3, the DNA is TGTGCCAGCAGCAAGAACCCAGGGACAGGTCGCTATGGCTACACCTTC.

CDR3 bases: TGTGCCAGCAGTTTAAGTCAGGGCCACGAGCAGTACTTC. Amino acid sequence: CASSLSQGHEQYF. The rearrangement uses TRBV27 and TRBJ2-7, with D possibly matching TRBD1 (5 bases). Trimming removed 2 bases at V and 5 bases at J, with 10 bases between. Germline CDR1 reads MNHEY; CDR2 reads SMNVEV (reference sequence). There are 13 residues in the CDR3.

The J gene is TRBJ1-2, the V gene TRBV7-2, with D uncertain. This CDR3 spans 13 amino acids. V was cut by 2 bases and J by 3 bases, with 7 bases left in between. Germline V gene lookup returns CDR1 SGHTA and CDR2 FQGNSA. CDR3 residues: CASSLFGDYGYTF. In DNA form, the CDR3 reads TGTGCCAGCAGCTTATTCGGGGACTATGGCTACACCTTC.

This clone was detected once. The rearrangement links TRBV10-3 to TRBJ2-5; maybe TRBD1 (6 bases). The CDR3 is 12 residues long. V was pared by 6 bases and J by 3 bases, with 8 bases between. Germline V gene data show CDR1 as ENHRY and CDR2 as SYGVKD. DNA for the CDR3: TGTGCCATCAGGGACAGCGAAGAGACCCAGTACTTC. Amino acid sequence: CAIRDSEETQYF.

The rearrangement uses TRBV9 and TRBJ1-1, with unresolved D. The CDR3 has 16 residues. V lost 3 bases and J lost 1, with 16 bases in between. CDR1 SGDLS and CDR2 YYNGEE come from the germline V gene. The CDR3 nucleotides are TGTGCCAGCAGCGCACAGTCCCGGCTTTCGAACACTGAAGCTTTCTTT. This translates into CASSAQSRLSNTEAFF. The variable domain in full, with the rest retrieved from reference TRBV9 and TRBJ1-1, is DSGVTQTPKHLITATGQRVTLRCSPRSGDLSVYWYQQSLDQGLQFLIQYYNGEERAKGNILERFSAQQFPDLHSELNLSSLELGDSALYFCASSAQSRLSNTEAFFGQGTRLTVV.

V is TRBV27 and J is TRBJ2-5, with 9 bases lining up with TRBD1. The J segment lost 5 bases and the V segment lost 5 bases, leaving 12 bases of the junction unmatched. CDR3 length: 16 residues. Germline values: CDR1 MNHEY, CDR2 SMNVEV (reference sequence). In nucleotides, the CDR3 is TGTGCCAGCAGTGCGCTTCCGGGACAGGGTAGGGAGACCCAGTACTTC. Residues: CASSALPGQGRETQYF.

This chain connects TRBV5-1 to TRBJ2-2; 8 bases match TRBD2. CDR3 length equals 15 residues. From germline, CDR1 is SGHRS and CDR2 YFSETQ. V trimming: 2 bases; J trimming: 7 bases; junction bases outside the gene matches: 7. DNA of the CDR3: TGCGCCAGCAGCTTCACAGCGGGAGTTGGCGGGGAGCTGTTTTTT. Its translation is CASSFTAGVGGELFF.

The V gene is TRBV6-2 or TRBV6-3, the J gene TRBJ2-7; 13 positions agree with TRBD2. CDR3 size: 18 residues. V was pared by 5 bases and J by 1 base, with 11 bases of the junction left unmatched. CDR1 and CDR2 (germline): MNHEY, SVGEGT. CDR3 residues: CASSLRLAGGPTSYEQYF. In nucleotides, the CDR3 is TGTGCCAGCAGTCTCCGACTAGCGGGAGGCCCCACGTCCTACGAGCAGTACTTC.